Following are 22 T cell receptor beta chains from one sample sequenced in a study of blood T cells in healthy people across ages. The use of a sample-barcoded 5' primer and a J-beta primer mix characterized a second PCR of about 6 to 11 cycles. TCRdb processed the 5' RACE reads anew with MiXCR; each CDR3 protein has one entry. The sample includes about 500,000 distinct CDR3 sequences, less than 25% of them seen just once. The sample also formed part of further work on T cells of mothers and their children.

The sequenced sample consisted of blood. The receptors here all came from a boy younger than 18 in good health.

As concerns this clonotype: A much larger clonotype is one base distant, so this may be a read error. The chain carries TRBV4-3 and TRBJ2-5, with D uncertain. Germline CDR1 reads LGHNA; CDR2 reads YSLEER. The CDR3 has 11 amino acids. V was cut by 2 bases and J by 3 bases, with 1 base left in between. The CDR3 spells CASSQKETQYF. The CDR3 nucleotides read TGCGCCAGCAGCCAAAAAGAGACCCAGTACTTC.

The gene calls are TRBV7-9 and TRBJ2-3; D call uncertain. This CDR3 is built from 16 residues. Per the germline V gene, CDR1 is SEHNR and CDR2 is FQNEAQ (reference sequence). Trimming removed 5 bases from V and 0 bases from J, with 15 bases in between. In DNA, the CDR3 is TGTGCCAGCAGCCCCACGGCCGGCGGAAGCACAGATACGCAGTATTTT. Protein sequence: CASSPTAGGSTDTQYF.

The genes are TRBV7-9 and TRBJ2-1; D not certain. Germline loops: CDR1 SEHNR, CDR2 FQNEAQ (reference sequence). This CDR3 is 13 amino acids long. Trimming stripped 5 bases from V and 5 bases from J, with 10 bases between. The CDR3 DNA reads TGTGCCAGCAGCGGCAGGACGGACAATGAGCAGTTCTTC. Its protein product is CASSGRTDNEQFF.

This chain connects TRBV19 to TRBJ2-5; D is undetermined. The length of the CDR3 is 13 residues. V was pared by 3 bases and J by 2 bases, with 7 bases between. CDR1 is LNHDA, CDR2 SQIVND, per germline (reference sequence). The CDR3 here is CASSIRVQETQYF. The CDR3, as DNA: TGTGCCAGTAGTATCCGAGTACAAGAGACCCAGTACTTC. The full variable domain, its missing parts supplied by reference TRBV19 and TRBJ2-5, is DGGITQSPKYLFRKEGQNVTLSCEQNLNHDAMYWYRQDPGQGLRLIYYSQIVNDFQKGDIAEGYSVSREKKESFPLTVTSAQKNPTAFYLCASSIRVQETQYFGPGTRLLVL.

This clonotype was counted a few times. The DNA of the CDR3 is TGTGCCAGCAGCTTATGGACAGGGACGGAGATGGGTACGCAGTATTTT. Translation: CASSLWTGTEMGTQYF. The chain has TRBV7-2 and TRBJ2-3, with TRBD1 identical over 8 bases. The germline CDR1 and CDR2 sequences are SGHTA and FQGNSA. CDR3 length: 16 residues. Trimming cost V 2 bases and J 8 bases; bases outside gene matches: 12. The full variable domain, its missing parts supplied by reference TRBV7-2 and TRBJ2-3, is GAGVSQSPSNKVTEKGKDVELRCDPISGHTALYWYRQSLGQGLEFLIYFQGNSAPDKSGLPSDRFSAERTGGSVSTLTIQRTQQEDSAVYLCASSLWTGTEMGTQYFGPGTRLTVL.

V gene TRBV11-2 combines with J gene TRBJ2-5, with D maybe TRBD2 (6 bases). Germline V gives CDR1 SGHAT, CDR2 FQNNGV. With 3 bases removed from V and 2 bases from J, the gap between germline ends came to 10 bases. The CDR3 spans 14 residues. CDR3 in amino acids: CASSFGLAQETQYF. The DNA for the CDR3 is TGTGCCAGCAGCTTCGGGCTAGCGCAAGAGACCCAGTACTTC.

The rearrangement links TRBV25-1 to TRBJ1-6, with D perhaps TRBD1 (6 bases). The germline CDR1 and CDR2 sequences are MGHDK and SYGVNS. V was clipped by 3 bases and J by 10 bases, with 28 bases between them. The CDR3 is 19 residues long. The chain's CDR3 is CASSDLSPGQLSLTSPLHF. The CDR3 nucleotides read TGTGCCAGCAGTGACCTAAGTCCGGGACAACTAAGTCTAACCTCACCCCTCCACTTT.

This chain uses TRBV7-9 with TRBJ2-7; TRBD2 agrees at 7 bases. Trimming took 5 bases from V and 2 from J; bases not matched to a gene: 12. Germline CDR1 and CDR2: SEHNR and FQNEAQ (reference sequence). CDR3 length: 16 amino acids. The CDR3 sequence: CASSDHLERDPYEQYF. CDR3 bases: TGTGCCAGCAGCGACCATCTCGAGCGGGACCCCTACGAGCAGTACTTC. The full variable domain, rest sourced from reference TRBV7-9 and TRBJ2-7, is DTGVSQNPRHKITKRGQNVTFRCDPISEHNRLYWYRQTLGQGPEFLTYFQNEAQLEKSRLLSDRFSAERPKGSFSTLEIQRTEQGDSAMYLCASSDHLERDPYEQYFGPGTRLTVT.

This clonotype turned up a few times. This sequence joins TRBV3-1 and TRBJ2-5, with TRBD1 identical over 7 bases. The J call may not be correct, given that the DNA end is closer to TRBJ2-7. This CDR3 has 15 residues. CDR1 is LGHDT, CDR2 YNNKEL, per germline (reference sequence). CDR3 nucleotides: TGTGCCAGCAGCCTTTCCCCGGGACAGACCTACGAGCAGTACTTC. Its protein is CASSLSPGQTYEQYF.

This chain uses TRBV20-1 with TRBJ1-2; the D gene is possibly TRBD1 (6 bases). Trimming removed 0 bases from V and 0 bases from J, with 20 bases in between. Per the germline V gene, CDR1 is DFQATT and CDR2 is SNEGSKA (reference sequence). The CDR3 runs 18 residues. The CDR3 DNA sequence: TGCAGTGCTAGAGATCAAAAGGGGGGAACCAGAGCTAACTATGGCTACACCTTC. Translation gives CSARDQKGGTRANYGYTF.

This clonotype was seen more than once but under ten times. This chain uses TRBV9 with TRBJ2-1; TRBD1 matches at 10 bases. CDR1 is SGDLS, CDR2 YYNGEE, per germline. This CDR3 comprises 20 residues. The trim removed 2 bases at V and 5 bases at J, leaving 19 bases unmatched. CDR3 region: CASSVGQGNRAGGRDNEQFF. The CDR3 nucleotides are TGTGCCAGCAGCGTGGGACAGGGGAACAGAGCCGGGGGCCGTGACAATGAGCAGTTCTTC.

This clonotype has ten or more counts. The chain uses TRBV7-9 and TRBJ2-3, with D hard to call. V lost 1 base to trimming and J lost 6 bases, with 5 bases between them. The CDR3 totals 12 residues. The germline CDR1 and CDR2 sequences are SEHNR and FQNEAQ (reference sequence). The CDR3 DNA reads TGTGCCAGCAGCTTAGGGGTGGATACGCAGTATTTT. It codes for CASSLGVDTQYF.

The CDR3 sequence is CASSYTVIANTEAFF. As DNA, the CDR3 is TGTGCCAGCAGTTACACGGTTATAGCCAACACTGAAGCTTTCTTT. The chain combines TRBV6-6 with TRBJ1-1; no clear D. V was clipped by 2 bases and J by 2 bases, with 12 bases between them. Germline CDR1 MNHNY, CDR2 SVGAGI (reference sequence). The CDR3 contains 15 residues.

The table lists this clonotype with a few counts. The chain has TRBV20-1 and TRBJ2-5; the D call may be TRBD1 or TRBD2 (5 bases each). The last part of the DNA fits TRBJ2-7 better; the J call may be wrong. Per the germline V gene, CDR1 is DFQATT and CDR2 is SNEGSKA (reference sequence). The CDR3 totals 12 residues. The CDR3 protein is CSAPGTPYEQYF. The CDR3 DNA reads as TGCAGTGCTCCCGGGACGCCTTACGAGCAGTACTTC.

This clonotype was detected a few times. The rearrangement uses TRBV18 and TRBJ1-4; D not certain. CDR1 and CDR2 from the germline V gene are KGHSH and LQKENI. V shed 0 bases and J shed 7 bases, with 18 bases lying between them. CDR3 length: 17 amino acids. The CDR3 loop reads CASSPPEFGLSVEKLFF. The CDR3 nucleotides read TGTGCCAGCTCACCACCGGAATTTGGGCTATCCGTTGAAAAACTGTTTTTT.

The chain combines TRBV20-1 with TRBJ1-1; D remains unclear. V lost 0 bases, J lost 4 bases, and 18 bases lay in between. The CDR3 sequence is 16 residues long. CDR1 is DFQATT and CDR2 is SNEGSKA in the germline V gene (reference sequence). CDR3 in DNA: TGCAGTGCTAGAGACGCCGGACGGAATGTTGGCACTGAAGCTTTCTTT. Protein: CSARDAGRNVGTEAFF.

This clonotype has only a few counts. The V and J genes are TRBV5-1 and TRBJ2-2, with TRBD2 identical over 8 bases. CDR3 size: 17 residues. V lost 5 bases to trimming and J lost 2 bases; unmatched junction nucleotides: 11. CDR1 and CDR2 (germline): SGHRS, YFSETQ. CDR3 bases: TGCGCCAGCAGGCCCAATTGGGGGACTAGTAACACCGGGGAGCTGTTTTTT. The encoded protein is CASRPNWGTSNTGELFF.

This chain joins TRBV7-2 and TRBJ1-2; D is ambiguous. V lost 1 base to trimming and J lost 8 bases, with 14 bases between them. The CDR3 is 14 residues long. The germline CDR1 and CDR2 sequences are SGHTA and FQGNSA. As DNA, the CDR3 is TGTGCCAGCAGCTTAGGGCTGGCCGGCGACGGCTACACCTTC. Translation: CASSLGLAGDGYTF.

The chain recombines TRBV6-5 with TRBJ1-6; 7 nucleotides match TRBD1. CDR1 and CDR2 from the germline V gene are MNHEY and SVGAGI. V lost 2 bases and J lost 0; bases outside the gene matches: 7. The CDR3 has 18 residues. The CDR3 region is CASSYSGDSRSYNSPLHF. CDR3 nucleotide sequence: TGTGCCAGCAGTTACAGTGGGGACAGCCGCTCCTATAATTCACCCCTCCACTTT.

The chain uses TRBV20-1 and TRBJ2-7; D gene unclear. Germline V gene data show CDR1 as DFQATT and CDR2 as SNEGSKA (reference sequence). Trimming shortened V by 6 bases and J by 3 bases, and 18 bases separated the two germline ends. This CDR3 contains 14 residues. CDR3 region: CSARFPRRNYEQYF. For the CDR3, the DNA is TGCAGTGCCCGATTCCCCCGGCGGAACTACGAGCAGTACTTC.

This clonotype was counted a few times. V and J are TRBV7-9 and TRBJ2-5; TRBD1 aligns across 7 bases. V lost 5 bases to trimming and J lost 1 base; unmatched junction nucleotides: 7. Germline CDR1 and CDR2: SEHNR and FQNEAQ (reference sequence). This CDR3 contains 15 residues. The CDR3 DNA sequence: TGTGCCAGCAGCCTAGACAGGGTCCCCCAAGAGACCCAGTACTTC. It yields the protein CASSLDRVPQETQYF.

CDR3 in amino acids: CASSRQLNTEAFF. The CDR3 bases are TGTGCCAGCAGCCGGCAGCTGAACACTGAAGCTTTCTTT. The rearrangement uses TRBV3-1 and TRBJ1-1; D ambiguous. The CDR3 has 13 amino acids. Looked up from germline, CDR1 is LGHDT and CDR2 is YNNKEL (reference sequence). V was pared by 4 bases and J by 0 bases, with 6 bases between.